The present TCR beta chain was sequenced within a study of blood T cell repertoires in COVID-19. Clones were sequenced by immunoSEQ multiplex PCR, and TCRdb holds only the in-frame ones, with some missing. The sample yields 250,000 to 300,000 clones, around 87% seen once. This receptor was taken from a middle-aged woman who had recovered from COVID-19. The sample comprised peripheral blood.

The CDR3, as DNA: TGCGCCAGCAGCCTTCTTGGGGGGGTTTTCGAAAAACTGTTTTTT. It yields the protein CASSLLGGVFEKLFF. This chain joins TRBV5-1 and TRBJ1-4; the D gene is possibly TRBD1 (5 bases). The CDR3 sequence is 15 residues long. In germline, CDR1 is SGHRS, CDR2 YFSETQ. Trimming cost V 4 bases and J 8 bases, with 18 bases left between them. Complete variable domain (other parts from reference TRBV5-1 and TRBJ1-4): KAGVTQTPRYLIKTRGQQVTLSCSPISGHRSVSWYQQTPGQGLQFLFEYFSETQRNKGNFPGRFSGRQFSNSRSEMNVSTLELGDSALYLCASSLLGGVFEKLFFGSGTQLSVL.